This T cell receptor beta chain was identified during a study of cytotoxic CD8 clonotypes in ibrutinib-treated CLL. The overall study: Included were 11 relapsed/refractory and roughly 15 treatment-naive patients, of whom 17 were IGHV unmutated.

Library input was about 2.2 micrograms of DNA from cryopreserved PBMCs. Germline V lookup: CDR1 MNHEY, CDR2 SVGAGI. The V end lost 6 bases, the J end lost 3 bases, and 9 bases lay between the germline ends. This CDR3 comprises 12 residues. Assay: immunoSEQ multiplex PCR; the TCRdb copy retains only in-frame clones and omits some. The profile shows 150,000 to 200,000 clones, around 72% of them singletons. As for this clone: Its target is not known.

Study results and limitations: Shared public clonotypes were rare, and on treatment they either got smaller or stayed the same. Against age-matched healthy donors, baseline clonality ran higher and tracked circulating CD8+ T-cell counts.

The chain couples TRBV6-5 to TRBJ2-7; a weak D match, TRBD1 (6 bases). This sequence originates from a human donor with chronic lymphocytic leukemia. The specimen was PBMCs, collected after 24 months of ibrutinib treatment. The CDR3 DNA sequence: TGTGCCAGCAGGTCAGGGGTCTACGAGCAGTACTTC. It is translated as CASRSGVYEQYF.